This is a list of T cell receptor beta chains from one sample in a study of T cell repertoires in cytomegalovirus infection. In TCRdb, the reads were re-called with MiXCR into one record per CDR3 protein. The table lists about 250,000 distinct CDR3 sequences, approximately 6.7% of them singletons. Sequencing was carried out using PBMCs. All receptors come from a human donor in good health (CMV status not recorded). Some clones in this sample may be carry-over from other donors' samples. Each CDR3 is given with its conserved first and last residue. The order of the fields is V gene, J gene, D gene, clone size, CDR3 protein, CDR3 DNA. A D gene is named only where the DNA matches it firmly. Size values are once, few and many counts, or a class for expanded clones, and some rows have none.

V: TRBV14; J: TRBJ2-1; D: NA; size: many; CDR3: CASSQGSYNEQFF; DNA: TGTGCCAGCAGCCAGGGGTCCTACAATGAGCAGTTCTTC
V: TRBV6-2/TRBV6-3; J: TRBJ1-2; D: NA; size: many; CDR3: CASSPSTYGYTF; DNA: TGTGCCAGCAGTCCGAGTACCTATGGCTACACCTTC
V: TRBV10-2; J: TRBJ1-2; D: NA; size: few; CDR3: CASSSGPSDLYGYTF; DNA: TGCGCCAGCAGTTCGGGTCCTTCGGATTTGTATGGCTACACCTTC
V: TRBV10-3; J: TRBJ1-1; D: TRBD1; size: many; CDR3: CAITGTENTEAFF; DNA: TGTGCCATCACCGGGACAGAGAACACTGAAGCTTTCTTT
V: TRBV5-1; J: TRBJ2-3; D: NA; size: NA; CDR3: CASSTGQTTDTQYF; DNA: TGCGCCAGCAGCACTGGACAGACCACAGATACGCAGTATTTT
V: TRBV12-3/TRBV12-4; J: TRBJ1-2; D: TRBD1; size: NA; CDR3: CASGQGLGYTF; DNA: TGTGCCAGCGGACAGGGCCTTGGCTACACCTTC
V: TRBV11-2; J: TRBJ1-1; D: NA; size: many; CDR3: CASSFRGANTEAFF; DNA: TGTGCCAGCAGCTTCAGAGGGGCGAACACTGAAGCTTTCTTT
V: TRBV7-2; J: TRBJ1-2; D: NA; size: many; CDR3: CASSLLVSIYGYTF; DNA: TGTGCCAGCAGCTTATTGGTCAGCATCTATGGCTACACCTTC
V: TRBV7-2; J: TRBJ1-1; D: TRBD1; size: many; CDR3: CASRARTGATEAFF; DNA: TGTGCCAGCAGGGCCCGGACAGGGGCCACTGAAGCTTTCTTT
V: TRBV20-1; J: TRBJ2-2; D: NA; size: few; CDR3: CSARPDADGELFF; DNA: TGCAGTGCTAGACCCGACGCGGACGGGGAGCTGTTTTTT
V: TRBV20-1; J: TRBJ2-5; D: NA; size: many; CDR3: CSARRWGQETQYF; DNA: TGCAGTGCTAGGCGTTGGGGCCAAGAGACCCAGTACTTC
V: TRBV7-2; J: TRBJ1-2; D: NA; size: many; CDR3: CASSLDGGGTNYGYTF; DNA: TGTGCCAGCAGCTTAGATGGGGGGGGGACTAACTATGGCTACACCTTC
V: TRBV6-2/TRBV6-3; J: TRBJ2-1; D: NA; size: many; CDR3: CAARRSANEQFF; DNA: TGTGCCGCCCGGCGCTCCGCCAATGAGCAGTTCTTC
V: TRBV19; J: TRBJ2-3; D: NA; size: few; CDR3: CASSIVGSWGDTQYF; DNA: TGTGCCAGTAGTATAGTCGGGTCATGGGGCGATACGCAGTATTTT
V: TRBV12-3/TRBV12-4; J: TRBJ1-5; D: NA; size: many; CDR3: CASSETASNQPQHF; DNA: TGTGCCAGCAGTGAGACAGCTAGCAATCAGCCCCAGCATTTT
V: TRBV20-1; J: TRBJ1-5; D: NA; size: many; CDR3: CSAETLQSTVQPQHF; DNA: TGCAGTGCTGAGACCTTACAGTCGACAGTTCAGCCCCAGCATTTT
V: TRBV7-8; J: TRBJ2-7; D: NA; size: many; CDR3: CASSPGPSLSYEQYF; DNA: TGTGCCAGCAGCCCGGGGCCCAGCCTCTCCTACGAGCAGTACTTC
V: TRBV7-2; J: TRBJ2-4; D: TRBD2; size: many; CDR3: CASSLSSGGAAKNIQYF; DNA: TGTGCCAGCAGCTTATCCAGCGGGGGGGCAGCCAAAAACATTCAGTACTTC
V: TRBV7-2; J: TRBJ2-3; D: TRBD2; size: many; CDR3: CASSLGTSGGDTQYF; DNA: TGTGCCAGCAGCTTGGGGACTAGCGGGGGAGATACGCAGTATTTT
V: TRBV28; J: TRBJ2-4; D: NA; size: many; CDR3: CASSFPWDRNIQYF; DNA: TGTGCCAGCAGTTTCCCTTGGGACCGAAACATTCAGTACTTC
V: TRBV29-1; J: TRBJ1-1; D: NA; size: few; CDR3: CSVGGLENTEAFF; DNA: TGCAGCGTAGGGGGTCTGGAGAACACTGAAGCTTTCTTT
V: TRBV6-2/TRBV6-3; J: TRBJ2-3; D: NA; size: many; CDR3: CASSSQTGGTQYF; DNA: TGTGCCAGCAGTTCTCAGACAGGTGGTACGCAGTATTTT
V: TRBV19; J: TRBJ1-6; D: NA; size: many; CDR3: CASSSAGTDSTLHF; DNA: TGTGCCAGTAGTTCTGCCGGGACCGACTCCACCCTCCACTTT
V: TRBV7-2; J: TRBJ1-2; D: NA; size: many; CDR3: CASSSVRGDYGYTF; DNA: TGTGCCAGCAGCTCGGTCAGGGGCGACTATGGCTACACCTTC
V: TRBV20-1; J: TRBJ1-2; D: NA; size: many; CDR3: CSAFLLSLNYGYTF; DNA: TGCAGTGCTTTCCTTTTGTCTCTGAACTATGGCTACACCTTC
V: TRBV4-2; J: TRBJ1-1; D: TRBD1; size: NA; CDR3: CASSQVGTGHTEAFF; DNA: TGTGCCAGCAGCCAAGTAGGGACAGGCCACACTGAAGCTTTCTTT
V: TRBV29-1; J: TRBJ2-1; D: NA; size: many; CDR3: CSVEGTDYNEQFF; DNA: TGCAGCGTTGAAGGGACAGACTACAATGAGCAGTTCTTC
V: TRBV20-1; J: TRBJ2-5; D: TRBD2; size: few; CDR3: CSALLGPAGGLQTQYF; DNA: TGCAGTGCTCTCCTGGGGCCAGCGGGGGGCCTGCAGACCCAGTACTTC
V: TRBV12-3/TRBV12-4; J: TRBJ1-1; D: TRBD1; size: many; CDR3: CASSFGDRALATEAFF; DNA: TGTGCCAGCAGTTTTGGGGACAGGGCCCTTGCAACTGAAGCTTTCTTT
V: TRBV19; J: TRBJ2-1; D: TRBD2; size: many; CDR3: CASRKILAGAYNEQFF; DNA: TGTGCCAGTAGGAAGATACTAGCGGGGGCATACAATGAGCAGTTCTTC
V: TRBV12-3/TRBV12-4; J: TRBJ1-5; D: NA; size: many; CDR3: CASSLDRTAQSNQPQHF; DNA: TGTGCCAGCAGTCTCGATAGGACAGCTCAGAGCAATCAGCCCCAGCATTTT
V: TRBV29-1; J: TRBJ2-2; D: NA; size: NA; CDR3: CSATGTANTGELFF; DNA: TGCAGCGCAACCGGGACCGCGAACACCGGGGAGCTGTTTTTT
V: TRBV6-2/TRBV6-3; J: TRBJ2-1; D: TRBD1; size: many; CDR3: CASSYSKGETGLTGSYNEQFF; DNA: TGTGCCAGCAGTTACTCGAAAGGGGAGACAGGGTTGACTGGATCCTACAATGAGCAGTTCTTC
V: TRBV5-4; J: TRBJ1-2; D: TRBD1; size: many; CDR3: CASSFSGGSYGYTF; DNA: TGTGCCAGCAGCTTCTCAGGGGGAAGCTATGGCTACACCTTC
V: TRBV7-9; J: TRBJ2-7; D: TRBD1; size: many; CDR3: CASSYLQGNEQYF; DNA: TGTGCCAGCAGCTATCTACAGGGGAACGAGCAGTACTTC
V: TRBV3-1; J: TRBJ1-1; D: NA; size: many; CDR3: CASSAEWGMNTEAFF; DNA: TGTGCCAGCAGCGCCGAGTGGGGCATGAACACTGAAGCTTTCTTT
V: TRBV6-2/TRBV6-3; J: TRBJ1-1; D: NA; size: few; CDR3: CASSYHASPLGAEAFF; DNA: TGTGCCAGCAGTTACCACGCCAGTCCCCTAGGCGCTGAAGCTTTCTTT
V: TRBV6-1; J: TRBJ2-7; D: NA; size: many; CDR3: CASSDIYEQYF; DNA: TGTGCCAGCAGTGACATCTACGAGCAGTACTTC
V: TRBV4-1; J: TRBJ2-1; D: NA; size: many; CDR3: CASSQVSSGPAFF; DNA: TGCGCCAGCAGCCAAGTTTCATCGGGGCCCGCCTTCTTC
V: TRBV18; J: TRBJ1-5; D: TRBD1; size: NA; CDR3: CASSLGTGLNQPQHF; DNA: TGTGCCAGCTCACTAGGGACAGGGCTAAATCAGCCCCAGCATTTT